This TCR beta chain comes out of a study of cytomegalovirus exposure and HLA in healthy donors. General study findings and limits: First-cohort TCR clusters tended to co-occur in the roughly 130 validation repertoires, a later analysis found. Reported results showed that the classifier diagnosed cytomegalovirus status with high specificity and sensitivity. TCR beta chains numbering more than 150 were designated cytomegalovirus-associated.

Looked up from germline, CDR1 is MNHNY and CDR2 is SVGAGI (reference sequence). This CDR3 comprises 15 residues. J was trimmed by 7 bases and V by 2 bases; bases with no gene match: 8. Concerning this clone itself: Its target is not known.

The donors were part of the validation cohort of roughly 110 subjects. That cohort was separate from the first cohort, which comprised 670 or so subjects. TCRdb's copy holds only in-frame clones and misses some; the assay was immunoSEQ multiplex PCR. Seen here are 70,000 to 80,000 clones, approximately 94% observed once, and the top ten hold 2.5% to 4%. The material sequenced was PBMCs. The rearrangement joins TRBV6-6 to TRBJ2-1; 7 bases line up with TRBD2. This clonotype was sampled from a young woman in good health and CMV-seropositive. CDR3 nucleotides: TGTGCCAGCAGTTACAACTGGGAGGGTTCTAATGAGCAGTTCTTC. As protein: CASSYNWEGSNEQFF.